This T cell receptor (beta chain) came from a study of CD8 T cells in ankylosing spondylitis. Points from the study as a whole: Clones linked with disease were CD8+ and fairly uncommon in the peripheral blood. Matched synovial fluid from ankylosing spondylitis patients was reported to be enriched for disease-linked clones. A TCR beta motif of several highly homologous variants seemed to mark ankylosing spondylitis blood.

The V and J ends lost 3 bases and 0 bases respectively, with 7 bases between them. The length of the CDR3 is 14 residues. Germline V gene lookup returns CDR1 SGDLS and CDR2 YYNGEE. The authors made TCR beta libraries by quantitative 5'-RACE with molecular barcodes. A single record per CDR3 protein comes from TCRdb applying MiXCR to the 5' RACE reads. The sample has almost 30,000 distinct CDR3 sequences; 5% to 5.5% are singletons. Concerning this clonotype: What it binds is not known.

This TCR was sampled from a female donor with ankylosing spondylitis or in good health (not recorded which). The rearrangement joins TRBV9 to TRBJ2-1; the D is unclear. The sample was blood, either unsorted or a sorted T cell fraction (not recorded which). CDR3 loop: CASSAGSSYNEQFF. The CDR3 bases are TGTGCCAGCAGCGCCGGTAGCTCCTACAATGAGCAGTTCTTC. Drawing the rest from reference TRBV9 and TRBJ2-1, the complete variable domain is DSGVTQTPKHLITATGQRVTLRCSPRSGDLSVYWYQQSLDQGLQFLIQYYNGEERAKGNILERFSAQQFPDLHSELNLSSLELGDSALYFCASSAGSSYNEQFFGPGTRLTVL.